This is a list of T cell receptor beta chains from one sample in a study of shared clonotypes between healthy human individuals. Measured with immunoSEQ multiplex PCR; TCRdb has only the in-frame clones, and not every one. The top ten clones hold around 24% of a sample with about 870,000 clones, around 93% of them seen once. Sequenced: naive CD8+ T cells sorted from blood. The receptors derive from a young man in good health. CDR3s include the opening cysteine and the closing phenylalanine or tryptophan. Fields, in order: CDR3 DNA, CDR3 protein, D gene, V gene, clone size, J gene. D genes are given only for firm matches. The size field is filled for only some rows; it gives once, few, many or a size class.

DNA: TGTGCCAGCAGCTTAGAGGTTGGCGTGCCCACTGAAGCTTTCTTT; CDR3: CASSLEVGVPTEAFF; D: NA; V: TRBV7-9; size: NA; J: TRBJ1-1
DNA: TGTGCCAGCAGTGGAGGGTTTTCCTACGAGCAGTACTTC; CDR3: CASSGGFSYEQYF; D: NA; V: TRBV2; size: NA; J: TRBJ2-7
DNA: TGTGCCAGCAGCTCACTCCGGTCTGGGGCCAACGTCCTGACTTTC; CDR3: CASSSLRSGANVLTF; D: NA; V: TRBV11-2; size: NA; J: TRBJ2-6
DNA: TGTGCCAGCAGCTTAGACAGGAGTCTAGACACCGGGGAGCTGTTTTTT; CDR3: CASSLDRSLDTGELFF; D: NA; V: TRBV7-9; size: NA; J: TRBJ2-2
DNA: TGTGCCAGCAGCTTACGGCCGGACCAGTACTTC; CDR3: CASSLRPDQYF; D: NA; V: TRBV5-5; size: NA; J: TRBJ2-5
DNA: TGTGCCTCCGCGGACAGGGAAATTTATGGCTACACCTTC; CDR3: CASADREIYGYTF; D: TRBD1; V: TRBV28; size: once; J: TRBJ1-2
DNA: TGTGCCAGCAGTTTTGAAGGGAGTTGGAACATTCAGTACTTC; CDR3: CASSFEGSWNIQYF; D: NA; V: TRBV28; size: NA; J: TRBJ2-4
DNA: TGCGCCAGCACGGGACAGGGTAATTCAGATACGCAGTATTTT; CDR3: CASTGQGNSDTQYF; D: TRBD1; V: TRBV10-2; size: once; J: TRBJ2-3
DNA: TGTGCCAGCAGCTTAGGCATGGTAGATGGCTACACCTTC; CDR3: CASSLGMVDGYTF; D: NA; V: TRBV11-2; size: NA; J: TRBJ1-2
DNA: TGTGCCAGCAGCTTAGAAACCGGGAGCAAGGACAATGAGCAGTTCTTC; CDR3: CASSLETGSKDNEQFF; D: NA; V: TRBV7-6; size: NA; J: TRBJ2-1
DNA: TGTGCCAGCAGTGGCGGGACTTACACCGGGGAGCTGTTTTTT; CDR3: CASSGGTYTGELFF; D: NA; V: TRBV6-5; size: NA; J: TRBJ2-2
DNA: TGCAGCGTTGAGCCGGGACTAGCGTTAGATACGCAGTATTTT; CDR3: CSVEPGLALDTQYF; D: TRBD2; V: TRBV29-1; size: NA; J: TRBJ2-3
DNA: TGTGCCAGTAGTAGAAGACAGGTACGCTACGAGCAGTACTTC; CDR3: CASSRRQVRYEQYF; D: NA; V: TRBV19; size: once; J: TRBJ2-7
DNA: TGTGCCAGCAGCGTAGAAAGGACAGGGTACAATGAGCAGTTCTTC; CDR3: CASSVERTGYNEQFF; D: TRBD1; V: TRBV9; size: NA; J: TRBJ2-1
DNA: TGTGCCAGCAACAGGGAGATCGGGGAGCTGTTTTTT; CDR3: CASNREIGELFF; D: NA; V: TRBV9; size: NA; J: TRBJ2-2
DNA: TGCGCCAGCAGGAGGGTAACCGTTGAAGCTTTCTTT; CDR3: CASRRVTVEAFF; D: NA; V: TRBV23-1; size: NA; J: TRBJ1-1
DNA: TGTGCCAGCGGGAGAGGCAATGAGCAGTTCTTC; CDR3: CASGRGNEQFF; D: NA; V: TRBV9; size: once; J: TRBJ2-1
DNA: TGCAGCGTTAGCGGAGGCTCCTCCTACGAGCAGTACTTC; CDR3: CSVSGGSSYEQYF; D: NA; V: TRBV29-1; size: NA; J: TRBJ2-7
DNA: TGTGCCAGCAGCGTATGCAGGGTAGCCTCCTACGAGCAGTACTTC; CDR3: CASSVCRVASYEQYF; D: NA; V: TRBV9; size: NA; J: TRBJ2-7
DNA: TGCGCCAGCAGCTTTTGGAGCTCCTACAATGAGCAGTTCTTC; CDR3: CASSFWSSYNEQFF; D: NA; V: TRBV5-1; size: NA; J: TRBJ2-1
DNA: TGCGCCAGCAGCCAAGCCATGGTGGGACAGTCCTACGAGCAGTACTTC; CDR3: CASSQAMVGQSYEQYF; D: TRBD1; V: TRBV4-1; size: few; J: TRBJ2-7
DNA: TGTGCCAGCAGCCCGACAGGGGGCGAAAACATTCAGTACTTC; CDR3: CASSPTGGENIQYF; D: TRBD1; V: TRBV13; size: many; J: TRBJ2-4
DNA: TGCGCCAGCAGCTTGGAAACAGATTATGGCTACACCTTC; CDR3: CASSLETDYGYTF; D: NA; V: TRBV5-1; size: NA; J: TRBJ1-2
DNA: TGTGCCAGCAGCTTAGAAGGGGTAGGCATAAATGAGCAGTTCTTC; CDR3: CASSLEGVGINEQFF; D: NA; V: TRBV7-2; size: NA; J: TRBJ2-1
DNA: TGTGCCAGCAGCCCACCGGGACAGGGGGCCTATGAGCAGTTCTTC; CDR3: CASSPPGQGAYEQFF; D: TRBD1; V: TRBV7-9; size: once; J: TRBJ2-1
DNA: TGTGCCAGCAGCCCCGGGGTAGCGGATCAGCCCCAGCATTTT; CDR3: CASSPGVADQPQHF; D: NA; V: TRBV7-2; size: NA; J: TRBJ1-5
DNA: TGTGCCAGCAGCTCGTGGGGGACTAGCGGCTCCTACGAGCAGTACTTC; CDR3: CASSSWGTSGSYEQYF; D: TRBD2; V: TRBV7-9; size: NA; J: TRBJ2-7
DNA: TGTGCCAGTAGTAGCATGGCGAACACCGGGGAGCTGTTTTTT; CDR3: CASSSMANTGELFF; D: NA; V: TRBV19; size: NA; J: TRBJ2-2
DNA: TGCGCCAGCAGCCAGAACAGGGGGCTTTACAATGAGCAGTTCTTC; CDR3: CASSQNRGLYNEQFF; D: TRBD1; V: TRBV4-3; size: NA; J: TRBJ2-1
DNA: TGTGCCAGTACCTCTGACAGGGGCTACGGGCGGGACGAGCAGTACTTC; CDR3: CASTSDRGYGRDEQYF; D: TRBD1; V: TRBV19; size: NA; J: TRBJ2-7
DNA: TGTGCCAGCAGCTTAGAGGGACTGGCGTACCAAGAGACCCAGTACTTC; CDR3: CASSLEGLAYQETQYF; D: NA; V: TRBV7-7; size: NA; J: TRBJ2-5
DNA: TGTGCCAGCAGTGCGGGACAGGGGCCCTACGAGCAGTACTTC; CDR3: CASSAGQGPYEQYF; D: TRBD1; V: TRBV27; size: NA; J: TRBJ2-7
DNA: TGTGCCAGCAGTTACGGTGCGCCCTCTGGAAACACCATATATTTT; CDR3: CASSYGAPSGNTIYF; D: NA; V: TRBV6-5; size: once; J: TRBJ1-3
DNA: TGTGCCAGCAGCCCGGGCCCGGCCTCCCAAGAGACCCAGTACTTC; CDR3: CASSPGPASQETQYF; D: NA; V: TRBV7-9; size: NA; J: TRBJ2-5
DNA: TGTGCCAGCAGTGAAAGGAAGGCGAATCAGCCCCAGCATTTT; CDR3: CASSERKANQPQHF; D: NA; V: TRBV2; size: NA; J: TRBJ1-5
DNA: TGTGCCAGCAGCGTTCAAGAGACCCAGTACTTC; CDR3: CASSVQETQYF; D: NA; V: TRBV7-9; size: NA; J: TRBJ2-5
DNA: TGTGCCAGCAGTTCGGCGGGAATCCTAAACGAGCAGTACTTC; CDR3: CASSSAGILNEQYF; D: NA; V: TRBV27; size: few; J: TRBJ2-7
DNA: TGTGCCAGCAGCTTTGAGACCTCGAACACTGAAGCTTTCTTT; CDR3: CASSFETSNTEAFF; D: NA; V: TRBV11-1; size: few; J: TRBJ1-1
DNA: TGTGCCAGCAGCTTAGGTGTGGATATCACTGAAGCTTTCTTT; CDR3: CASSLGVDITEAFF; D: NA; V: TRBV13; size: NA; J: TRBJ1-1
DNA: TGCGCCAGCAGCCAAAAAACGGGACAGGAAAGATACGAGCAGTACTTC; CDR3: CASSQKTGQERYEQYF; D: TRBD1; V: TRBV4-1; size: NA; J: TRBJ2-7
DNA: TGTGCCAGCAGTTTATTTAGTTTTAGCAATCAGCCCCAGCATTTT; CDR3: CASSLFSFSNQPQHF; D: NA; V: TRBV27; size: NA; J: TRBJ1-5
DNA: TGTGCCAGCAGTCCCCGGGACAGGGGCCGAGGGCAGTTCTTC; CDR3: CASSPRDRGRGQFF; D: TRBD1; V: TRBV6-1; size: NA; J: TRBJ2-1
DNA: TGCAGCGTGGGGGGGACAGGGACGATCGTAACGGGCAATGAGCAGTTCTTC; CDR3: CSVGGTGTIVTGNEQFF; D: TRBD1; V: TRBV29-1; size: NA; J: TRBJ2-1
DNA: TGTGCCAGCAGTTCCCCAATCGGGGTAGACGACACTGAAGCTTTCTTT; CDR3: CASSSPIGVDDTEAFF; D: NA; V: TRBV6-5; size: NA; J: TRBJ1-1
DNA: TGTGCCAGCAGTAAACAACAGATCACCGGGGAGCTGTTTTTT; CDR3: CASSKQQITGELFF; D: NA; V: TRBV6-1; size: once; J: TRBJ2-2
DNA: TGTGCCAGCAGCAAAGCGCTGGTGGGGCAAGAGACCCAGTACTTC; CDR3: CASSKALVGQETQYF; D: NA; V: TRBV21-1; size: NA; J: TRBJ2-5
DNA: TGTGCCACCAGCAGAGATCCGGGACCCAACACTGAAGCTTTCTTT; CDR3: CATSRDPGPNTEAFF; D: NA; V: TRBV15; size: NA; J: TRBJ1-1
DNA: TGTGCCAGCACTCTAGCCGTAACCGGGGAGCTGTTTTTT; CDR3: CASTLAVTGELFF; D: NA; V: TRBV2; size: few; J: TRBJ2-2
DNA: TGTGCCAGCAGCCCCATCGGGTCGCAGGGGAACACTGAAGCTTTCTTT; CDR3: CASSPIGSQGNTEAFF; D: NA; V: TRBV13; size: NA; J: TRBJ1-1
DNA: TGTGCCAGCTCTCCCTCGGGTCCGGCCTGGGGTCGGAGTGAAAAACTGTTTTTT; CDR3: CASSPSGPAWGRSEKLFF; D: NA; V: TRBV18; size: NA; J: TRBJ1-4
DNA: TGTGCCAGCAGCTTAGGTGCCGGCTACGAGCAGTACTTC; CDR3: CASSLGAGYEQYF; D: NA; V: TRBV11-2; size: once; J: TRBJ2-7
DNA: TGTGCCAGCGGAGTAGGGACTAGCGGGGGGGATGAGCAGTTCTTC; CDR3: CASGVGTSGGDEQFF; D: TRBD2; V: TRBV9; size: NA; J: TRBJ2-1
DNA: TGTGCCAGCAGTTACGTGTGGGGAAGAGAAGCTTTCTTT; CDR3: CASSYVWGREAFF; D: NA; V: TRBV6-6; size: NA; J: TRBJ1-1
DNA: TGTGCCAGCAGTTTAGGGATCACGGCCGAGCAGTACTTC; CDR3: CASSLGITAEQYF; D: NA; V: TRBV28; size: many; J: TRBJ2-7
DNA: TGTGCCAGCAGCTTAGCGGGAGTCTCCTACGAGCAGTACTTC; CDR3: CASSLAGVSYEQYF; D: NA; V: TRBV7-8; size: NA; J: TRBJ2-7
DNA: TGTGCCACCAGCAGAGATAATGAGGGACTGTTCGAGCAGTACTTC; CDR3: CATSRDNEGLFEQYF; D: NA; V: TRBV15; size: NA; J: TRBJ2-7
DNA: TGTGCCATCAGGGGACAGGCCTCCTACGAGCAGTACTTC; CDR3: CAIRGQASYEQYF; D: TRBD1; V: TRBV10-3; size: NA; J: TRBJ2-7